The 22 T cell receptor beta chains in this list originate from one sample, sequenced in a study of control samples from healthy donors and cancer patients (TCRdb year 2020). Library prep was done by the immunoSEQ multiplex PCR assay. What TCRdb holds here is the immuneACCESS table cut down to in-frame rearrangements. Part of the clones is not present; checked against another copy, under half of the missing clones reflect an unresolved V gene, and the others are unexplained. The sample includes about 140,000 clones, with roughly 92% observed a single time. The top ten constitute about 10% of the sample. Specimen: blood. All receptors derive from a man younger than 40 in good health.

The chain carries TRBV29-1 and TRBJ1-1; 8 bases align to TRBD1. The CDR3 sequence is 13 residues long. With 5 bases clipped from V and 1 base from J, the junction kept 3 bases outside the gene matches. Germline V gives CDR1 SQVTM, CDR2 ANQGSEA. CDR3 sequence (DNA): TGCAGCGTTTTGGGACAGGCGAACACTGAAGCTTTCTTT. It codes for CSVLGQANTEAFF. Together with reference TRBV29-1 and TRBJ1-1, the CDR3 gives the full variable domain: SAVISQKPSRDICQRGTSLTIQCQVDSQVTMMFWYRQQPGQSLTLIATANQGSEATYESGFVIDKFPISRPNLTFSTLTVSNMSPEDSSIYLCSVLGQANTEAFFGQGTRLTVV.

V usage is TRBV30 and J usage is TRBJ1-1; unclear D gene. V dropped 0 bases and J dropped 1 base, with 9 bases sitting between them. Germline assignment: CDR1 GTSNPN and CDR2 SVGIG (reference sequence). The CDR3 spans 14 residues. The CDR3 coding sequence is TGTGCCTGGAGTGTACTCAGTGGGAACACTGAAGCTTTCTTT. Protein sequence: CAWSVLSGNTEAFF.

V gene TRBV2 combines with J gene TRBJ2-7; TRBD2 matches at 8 bases. Germline V lookup: CDR1 SNHLY, CDR2 FYNNEI. CDR3 length equals 13 residues. V lost 7 bases to trimming and J lost 5 bases; unmatched junction nucleotides: 7. The CDR3 is CASKNGRANEQYF. As DNA, the CDR3 is TGTGCCAGCAAAAACGGGAGGGCCAACGAGCAGTACTTC.

This chain uses TRBV19 with TRBJ1-5; no firm D call. Trimming took 8 bases from V and 1 from J, leaving 12 bases between them. The CDR3 has 14 residues. Germline V gene data show CDR1 as LNHDA and CDR2 as SQIVND (reference sequence). CDR3 in amino acids: CASGETLSNQPQHF. The CDR3 DNA reads TGTGCCAGTGGGGAAACACTGAGCAATCAGCCCCAGCATTTT.

This rearrangement joins TRBV28 to TRBJ1-5; 10 bases match TRBD1. The CDR3 runs to 16 residues. V shed 7 bases, J shed 2 bases, and the junction held 8 bases outside the gene matches. The V gene's germline CDR1 is MDHEN and CDR2 SYDVKM. DNA for the CDR3: TGTGCCAGCACAGACACCGGGACAGGGGGCAATCAGCCCCAGCATTTT. Protein: CASTDTGTGGNQPQHF.

As DNA, the CDR3 is TGTGCCAGCAGCAAAGCTAGTCGGGAAAATAATATCACAGATACGCAGTATTTT. This encodes CASSKASRENNITDTQYF. The chain couples TRBV21-1 to TRBJ2-3; the D call of TRBD2 is as the table states it, not checked on the DNA. TRBV21-1 has pseudogene status. There are 18 residues in the CDR3.

V gene TRBV29-1 combines with J gene TRBJ1-1; the D gene is possibly TRBD1 (5 bases). Germline-derived CDR1 and CDR2 are SQVTM and ANQGSEA. The V end lost 3 bases, the J end lost 10 bases, and 18 bases lay between the germline ends. The CDR3 contains 13 residues. CDR3 in amino acids: CSVDAGLYLGAFF. The CDR3 nucleotides are TGCAGCGTTGACGCGGGACTATATTTAGGAGCTTTCTTT.

The chain combines TRBV5-4 with TRBJ2-7; 12 positions match TRBD1. V shed 2 bases and J 6 bases; nucleotides not matched to a gene: 6. CDR1 is SGHNT, CDR2 YYREEE, per germline (reference sequence). The CDR3 contains 15 residues. The CDR3 spells CASSLTGTGGREQYF. CDR3 DNA sequence: TGTGCCAGCAGCTTAACCGGGACAGGGGGCCGCGAGCAGTACTTC.

This chain uses TRBV21-1 with TRBJ2-2. TRBV21-1 is an annotated pseudogene. This CDR3 has 16 amino acids. The CDR3 DNA sequence: TGTGCCAGCATCCCGAGGGGCAGGGTGGACACCGGGGAGCTGTTTTTT. Its protein product is CASIPRGRVDTGELFF.

The chain couples TRBV28 to TRBJ2-3; TRBD2 agrees at 7 bases. Germline lookup yields CDR1 MDHEN and CDR2 SYDVKM. V was pared by 7 bases and J by 4 bases, with 26 bases of the junction left unmatched. This CDR3 comprises 20 residues. The CDR3 spells CASKKSRTRVVSARPDTQYF. DNA of the CDR3: TGTGCCAGCAAAAAAAGCCGGACTAGAGTGGTGTCCGCGCGTCCAGATACGCAGTATTTT.

The chain links TRBV30 to TRBJ2-1; 9 positions match TRBD1. Germline CDR1 GTSNPN, CDR2 SVGIG (reference sequence). The CDR3 contains 18 residues. V was clipped by 5 bases and J by 0 bases; unmatched bases: 14. CDR3 nucleotide sequence: TGTGCCTGGGAAGACAGGGGGAAACGACTATACTCCTACAATGAGCAGTTCTTC. Amino acids: CAWEDRGKRLYSYNEQFF.

The V call is TRBV7-9, the J call TRBJ2-1; tentatively, D is TRBD2 (6 bases). CDR1 SEHNR and CDR2 FQNEAQ come from the germline V gene (reference sequence). The CDR3 runs 13 residues. Trimming took 5 bases from V and 8 from J, leaving 13 bases between them. Written as DNA, the CDR3 is TGTGCCAGCAGCCCCCGTAGCGGCGATGAGCAGTTCTTC. As protein: CASSPRSGDEQFF.

The V call is TRBV11-2, the J call TRBJ2-1; 7 nucleotides agree with TRBD1. The CDR3 length is 18 residues. The germline CDR1 and CDR2 sequences are SGHAT and FQNNGV. V lost 0 bases and J lost 4; bases outside the gene matches: 12. CDR3: CASSLDLIGTEYYNEQFF. The CDR3 DNA sequence: TGTGCCAGCAGCTTAGATCTTATAGGGACAGAATATTACAATGAGCAGTTCTTC.

The table lists this clone with a count of one. The chain has TRBV18 and TRBJ2-7; the match to TRBD1 covers 7 bases. CDR3 length equals 14 residues. V gave up 3 bases and J gave up 3 bases; unmatched junction bases: 5. Germline values: CDR1 KGHSH, CDR2 LQKENI. This chain's CDR3 is CASSPDRPNYEQYF. DNA for the CDR3: TGTGCCAGCTCACCGGACAGGCCGAACTACGAGCAGTACTTC.

The table lists this clone with a count of one. The V gene is TRBV19, the J gene TRBJ1-1, with a tentative D call TRBD1 (6 bases). CDR1 and CDR2 (germline): LNHDA, SQIVND (reference sequence). The CDR3 is 16 residues long. V was shortened by 5 bases and J by 1 base, with 17 bases between the two germline ends. The CDR3 sequence is CASSYWQGLGNTEAFF. In DNA form, the CDR3 reads TGTGCCAGTAGTTATTGGCAGGGGCTGGGGAACACTGAAGCTTTCTTT.

This chain uses TRBV25-1 with TRBJ2-2, with D unclear. There are 11 residues in the CDR3. Trimming removed 6 bases from V and 5 bases from J, with 4 bases in between. Germline V gene lookup returns CDR1 MGHDK and CDR2 SYGVNS. CDR3 region: CASRETGELFF. The DNA of the CDR3 is TGTGCCAGCAGGGAGACCGGGGAGCTGTTTTTT.

The chain recombines TRBV27 with TRBJ2-5; no firm D call. V gave up 6 bases and J gave up 1 base, with 15 bases separating them. The length of the CDR3 is 15 residues. The germline V gene encodes CDR1 MNHEY and CDR2 SMNVEV (reference sequence). The CDR3 DNA is TGTGCCAGCAGCCCCAGAGGTGTTGGCCAAGAGACCCAGTACTTC. Translated, it gives CASSPRGVGQETQYF.

The rearrangement links TRBV28 to TRBJ2-1, with a weak D call TRBD2 (7 bases). The V and J ends lost 6 bases and 2 bases respectively, with 11 bases between them. This CDR3 has 14 amino acids. In germline, CDR1 is MDHEN, CDR2 SYDVKM. The CDR3 DNA is TGTGCCAGCAGGGGGGGGGACACCTACAATGAGCAGTTCTTC. It codes for CASRGGDTYNEQFF.

The chain combines TRBV18 with TRBJ1-2; TRBD1 aligns across 7 bases. This CDR3 is built from 15 residues. Trimming took 4 bases from V and 5 from J; bases not matched to a gene: 10. Germline assignment: CDR1 KGHSH and CDR2 LQKENI. The CDR3 region has the DNA TGTGCCAGCTCACTTCTGGACAGGAGGGGTTATGGCTACACCTTC. Translation gives CASSLLDRRGYGYTF.

The chain combines TRBV29-1 with TRBJ2-2, with D possibly TRBD1 on 6 matching bases. The CDR3 covers 13 residues. The V gene lost 6 bases and the J gene lost 1 base, with 9 bases spanning the gap. Germline V gene data show CDR1 as SQVTM and CDR2 as ANQGSEA. In DNA form, the CDR3 reads TGCAGCGTCCCGGGACAGAACACCGGGGAGCTGTTTTTT. It encodes CSVPGQNTGELFF.

CDR3 amino acids: CASSSYSTAYDGYTF. The CDR3, as DNA: TGTGCCAGCAGTTCTTACTCGACAGCCTACGATGGCTACACCTTC. V and J are TRBV28 and TRBJ1-2; the D gene is possibly TRBD1 (5 bases). Germline V gives CDR1 MDHEN, CDR2 SYDVKM. The CDR3 is made up of 15 amino acids. With 4 bases removed from V and 6 bases from J, the gap between germline ends came to 18 bases.

The CDR3 DNA follows: TGTGCCAGCAGACTTACAGGGGGTGTTACTGAAGCTTTCTTT. Amino acid sequence: CASRLTGGVTEAFF. The V and J genes are TRBV6-4 and TRBJ1-1, with TRBD1 matching over 8 bases. From germline, CDR1 is MRHNA and CDR2 SNTAGT. The V and J ends lost 6 bases and 5 bases, in that order; junction bases with no gene match: 8. The CDR3 has 14 amino acids.